This T cell receptor beta chain comes out of a study of shared clonotypes between healthy human individuals. CDR3 size: 14 residues. Germline V gives CDR1 SGHRS, CDR2 YFSETQ. Trimming left V 0 bases short and J 2 bases short, with 7 bases between. Execution of the assay was at deep level. Sequencing used immunoSEQ multiplex PCR; TCRdb keeps in-frame clones, though not all of them. Of over a million clones listed, about 98.5% are singletons. Study findings and constraints: Sequencing depth was expected to affect clonotype sharing among donors. Naive subsets generally exceeded memory subsets in estimated richness.

In regard to this clone: Its antigen is unidentified. Other nucleotide sequences from this sample produce the same CDR3.

The receptor was derived from a man aged 25-45 years in good health. Sequencing used naive CD4+ T cells sorted from blood. Subset meaning: CD45RA+ positively selected. The rearrangement uses TRBV5-1 and TRBJ2-3; D gene ambiguous. The CDR3 sequence is CASSLADLTDTQYF. In DNA, the CDR3 is TGCGCCAGCAGCTTGGCCGATCTCACAGATACGCAGTATTTT.